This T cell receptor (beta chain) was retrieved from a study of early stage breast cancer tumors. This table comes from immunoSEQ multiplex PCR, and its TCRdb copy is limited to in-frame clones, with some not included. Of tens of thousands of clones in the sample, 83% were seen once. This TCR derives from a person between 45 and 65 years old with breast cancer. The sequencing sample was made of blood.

The CDR3 loop reads CASSFIQGYQPPRGYTF. The DNA for the CDR3 is TGTGCCAGCAGTTTTATCCAGGGGTACCAACCGCCTAGGGGCTACACCTTC. This chain joins TRBV27 and TRBJ1-2; D is possibly TRBD1 (6 bases). Germline V lookup: CDR1 MNHEY, CDR2 SMNVEV (reference sequence). With 3 bases removed from V and 8 bases from J, the gap between germline ends came to 25 bases. The CDR3 is 17 amino acids.